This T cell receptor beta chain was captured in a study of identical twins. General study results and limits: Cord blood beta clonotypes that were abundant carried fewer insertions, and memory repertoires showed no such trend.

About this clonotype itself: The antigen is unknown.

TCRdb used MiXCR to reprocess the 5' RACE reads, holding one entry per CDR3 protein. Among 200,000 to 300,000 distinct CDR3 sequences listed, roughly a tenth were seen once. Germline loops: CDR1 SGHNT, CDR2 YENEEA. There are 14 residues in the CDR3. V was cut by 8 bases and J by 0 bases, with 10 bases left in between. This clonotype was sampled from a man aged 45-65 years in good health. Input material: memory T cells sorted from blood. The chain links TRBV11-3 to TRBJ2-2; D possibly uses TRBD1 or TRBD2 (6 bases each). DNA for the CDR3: TGTGCCAGCTCGGGGGCCGCGAACACCGGGGAGCTGTTTTTT. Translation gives CASSGAANTGELFF. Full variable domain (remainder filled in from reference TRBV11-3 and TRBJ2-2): EAGVVQSPRYKIIEKKQPVAFWCNPISGHNTLYWYLQNLGQGPELLIRYENEEAVDDSQLPKDRFSAERLKGVDSTLKIQPAELGDSAVYLCASSGAANTGELFFGEGSRLTVL.